This T cell receptor (beta chain) was captured by sequencing in a study of cytomegalovirus exposure and HLA in healthy donors (dated by TCRdb to the late 2010s). Study-wide context: In an earlier analysis of 587 of the donors, approximately 260 Gb of sequence data and 90 million to 120 million unique TCR beta sequences from about 180 million T cells were reported. Approximately 300 gigabases of sequencing data and around 90 million unique TCR sequences made up an early release that covered several hundred HLA-typed donors. Of the approximately 400 genotyped donors, around 81% fell in the genetic ancestry cluster associated with self-reported Caucasian donors. The study was designed to test whether signatures of past pathogen exposure could be identified by cataloging public T cell receptors. The T cell repertoires of several hundred subjects were profiled by immunosequencing and related to cytomegalovirus serostatus. Along with the approximately 600-subject first cohort, a separate validation cohort of over 90 different subjects was used. To predict cytomegalovirus infection status, the study brought together high-throughput TCR immunosequencing, statistical association of individual TCRs with disease status, and machine learning. A later analysis re-examined previously published TCR beta repertoires from more than 600 donors and added high-resolution HLA genotyping to investigate patterns of TCR occurrence. Rather than using new phenotypic data, the later analysis identified candidate immune exposures from TCR beta sequences and from how often those sequences occurred across donors. An earlier analysis of some 600 of the donors applied high-throughput TCR beta sequencing to assess whether each TCR beta V gene segment acted as functional or pseudogenic. Alongside the repertoire data, information on donor age, sex, ethnicity and CMV serostatus was compiled. Genome-wide SNP genotypes for about 55% of the 666 donors were used in a later genetic analysis, which treated that subset as a discovery cohort. All discovery cohort repertoires had been generated using a single sequencing platform. HLA typing included class I and class II loci at four-digit resolution. The number of typed donors differed by locus: roughly 620-630 for A, B, C, DRB1 and DQB1; roughly 510 for DQA1; roughly 600 for DPA1; and around 450 for DPB1. About 5 DR-DQ haplotypes were handled as single units for association and clustering, since linkage in the cohort was strong. Across 300 to 400 genotyped donors of the cohort, an average of roughly 200,000 unique TCR beta nucleotide sequences per donor were sequenced, and 15% to 20% of those sequences were non-productive.

Results and caveats for the whole study, not just this receptor: In vitro tests confirmed that three of the cytomegalovirus-associated TCR beta chains recognize cytomegalovirus antigens. V-gene and J-gene trimming of TCR beta chains was associated with a missense DCLRE1C variant in a later genetic analysis, and the association was replicated in an independent cohort. Because some donors lacked HLA typing at each locus, the association tests relied only on the typed subset. A further reported finding was that TCR beta sequences accurately predicted the HLA-A and HLA-B alleles for most subjects in the first cohort. The classifier was reported to diagnose cytomegalovirus status with high specificity and sensitivity in both the original and validation cohorts. In a later genetic analysis, fewer N-insertions in productive TCRs were reported among donors in an Asian-associated ancestry cluster than the approximately 630-donor mean. In an earlier analysis of 587 of the donors, most TCR beta V segments appeared in productive rearrangements about 87% or about 30% of the time, broadly matching IMGT annotations. Sequencing depth was assumed to be roughly uniform across donors in the presence/absence analyses, though that assumption may not hold. A cluster of highly shared sequence variants was judged likely to be a technical artifact of the sequencing pipeline. While some public TCRs were present in many individuals, most TCR sequences turned up only very rarely across donors. Strong co-occurrence of HLA alleles, especially DR and DQ, made assigning TCR associations to individual alleles difficult. At a false discovery rate of 0.05, a later analysis linked under 20,000 TCR beta sequences to specific HLA alleles. The authors suggested that the approach could potentially be generalized to other disease states and immunological phenotypes. Linkage disequilibrium might explain the correlated functional status among segregating V segments, but an unknown experimental factor could not be excluded. According to a later analysis, TCR association rates differed among HLA loci, with DRB1 alleles showing the most associated TCRs and HLA-C alleles showing the fewest. A total of roughly 160 TCR beta chains were listed by the study as associated with cytomegalovirus. In a later analysis, HLA-associated TCR beta chains were found to be more clonally expanded and to have lower generation probabilities than equally common non-associated chains. The cohort was sequenced for TCR beta chains only, and without alpha or paired-chain data the features that could be detected were limited. In a later analysis, most CMV-associated TCR beta chains were found to appear HLA-restricted, with HLA associations seemingly driven largely by CMV exposure. The only immune exposure information available for the cohort was CMV serostatus. Some IMGT-functional V segments, including TRBV6-2 and TRBV6-3, could not be distinguished by the 87-base-pair reads and were therefore excluded. In a later analysis, several top co-occurrence clusters were reported to appear linked to parvovirus B19, influenza, CMV and Epstein-Barr virus. The earlier analysis of some 540 of the donors excluded about 16 rarely observed V segments, including chromosome 9 orphons, because counts were too low.

Taken from the germline V gene, the CDR1 and CDR2 loops are SGDLS and YYNGEE. Measured from the cysteine to the phenylalanine, the CDR3 is 14 residues long. The retained sequence is limited to the CDR3, 42 bases, with the frame set at the first base. Deletion took 0 bases off V and 7 bases off J, with a span of 12 bases between the germline ends. Library prep was done by the immunoSEQ multiplex PCR assay. A mixture of 60 forward primers for TCR Vbeta segments and 13 reverse primers for TCR Jbeta segments was used in the multiplex PCR. The CDR3 region of rearranged TCR beta genes was amplified from genomic DNA by a multiplex PCR assay. The amplified TCR beta libraries were sequenced on the Illumina HiSeq System as 87-base-pair reads. Per the source publication's procedure: A later analysis tallied roughly 76 million unique TCR beta chains across the 666 repertoires, and approximately 9.9 million of those chains were shared by two or more donors. To remove PCR and sequencing errors, raw reads were error-corrected and collapsed into unique sequences using a nearest-neighbor algorithm that merged closely related sequences. CDR3 sequences were aligned to IMGT reference sequences to assign V, D and J gene segments. For a sequence to be retained, a match of at least six nucleotides was required to both a V gene segment and a J gene segment. Rearrangements were classified as productive when the CDR3 lacked stop codons and remained in frame with V and J, and all other rearrangements were classified as non-productive. Following IMGT convention, CDR3 was defined as the stretch from the second conserved V-encoded cysteine up to the conserved J-encoded phenylalanine. Sequences without an unambiguous match to a single V gene segment were excluded from the earlier analysis of 450 to 750 of the donors. In an earlier analysis of approximately 610 of the donors, V segments were called functional above 56.7% productive rearrangements and were called segregating when the between-donor standard deviation exceeded 5%. A statistical classification framework was built to diagnose cytomegalovirus status from the catalog of TCR beta chain sequences. In a later analysis, V and J genes were assigned by comparing TCR nucleotide sequences against IMGT/GENE-DB human TR gene sequences. The TCRdist pipeline was used in a later analysis to assign CDR3 sequences and most-parsimonious VDJ recombination scenarios. In a later analysis, every TCR beta chain was defined by the combination of its CDR3 amino acid sequence and its V-gene family, and reads without a unique V-gene family were dropped. In a later analysis, 500 to 700 highly shared, low-generation-probability nucleotide sequences were removed to address suspected cross-contamination and a sequencing artifact. A later analysis calculated a clonal expansion index for each public chain from normalized within-repertoire ranks of inferred template counts. A later analysis computed generation probabilities with a VDJ recombination model fitted to out-of-frame rearrangements, and checked the results against IGoR. In a later analysis, TCR-TCR, TCR-HLA and TCR-CMV co-occurrence was scored with hypergeometric tests, and a repertoire-size bias correction was applied to TCR pairs. False discovery rates were estimated in a later analysis by permuting HLA or CMV assignments 20 times. In a later analysis, co-occurring TCRs were grouped with DBSCAN, and TCRdist sequence similarity was added when clustering was performed within HLA-allele-positive subsets. Repertoires with fewer than 30,000 or more than 120,000 public chains were left out of co-occurrence clustering, as were about 5 repertoires with anomalous nucleotide sharing. TCRdb holds this immuneACCESS table with in-frame rearrangements only. Some clones are missing; in checked studies, unresolved V genes explain under half, and the rest has no known cause. That table supplies the V and J calls and clone size; D and trimming were determined from the DNA. The sample includes tens of thousands of clones, with 63% observed a single time. The top ten clonotypes cover 5% to 6.5% of the sample.

To note about this clone: Its antigen remains undetermined. No base quality values were provided; no much bigger clone lies one nucleotide off.

The cohort was made up of several hundred healthy bone marrow donors. All cohort members were sampled while nominally healthy, although unrecorded immune exposures were likely present. The donor tested CMV seronegative and was one of the 352 seronegative cohort members. Every donor gave a peripheral blood sample, and the peripheral blood mononuclear cells from that sample were used for TCR beta sequencing. The Qiagen DNeasy Blood Extraction Kit was used to extract genomic DNA from the blood cell samples. The chain joins TRBV9 to TRBJ2-3; too little of a D gene remains to name it. The sequencing input was PBMCs. This receptor was taken from a woman aged 30 to 39 in good health and CMV-seronegative. The CDR3 region reads CASSVVEESNTQYF. The nucleotide sequence reads TGTGCCAGCAGCGTAGTTGAGGAGAGCAATACGCAGTATTTT.